One and the same sample provided the 18 T cell receptor beta chains below, sequenced in a study of response to subunit inactivated influenza vaccine (dated by TCRdb to 2016 to 2018). The library relied on RT-PCR. Sequenced on an Illumina HiSeq 2500. In-frame beta chains were kept once TCRdb had trimmed the public reads at Q25 with fastp and called clones with MiXCR. Identical CDR3 protein sequences are pooled into one entry, listed with their most common genes and DNA. The sample contains about 580,000 distinct CDR3 sequences, 14% of them found a single time. Approximately 12% of the sample is taken by the ten largest. The source was PBMCs from blood, collected less than 13 days after vaccination. These receptor sequences come from a man in his forties or fifties who received an inactivated influenza vaccine. Donor details come from another sample of the same person, matched by shared clones.

The chain's CDR3 is CATSDGTGSYGYTF. Here the CDR3 DNA reads TGTGCCACCAGTGATGGCACAGGGAGCTATGGCTACACCTTC. The V call is TRBV24-1, the J call TRBJ1-2; D may be TRBD1 (6 bases). This CDR3 is 14 amino acids long. Trimming pared 3 bases from V and 4 bases from J, leaving 11 bases between. The germline V gene has CDR1 KGHDR and CDR2 SFDVKD.

This clonotype was observed at least ten times. The chain combines TRBV27 with TRBJ2-2; D possibly corresponds to TRBD1 (6 bases). Per the germline V gene, CDR1 is MNHEY and CDR2 is SMNVEV (reference sequence). V dropped 8 bases and J dropped 6 bases, with 7 bases sitting between them. This CDR3 is 11 amino acids long. The CDR3 protein is CASYRAGELFF. The CDR3 DNA is TGTGCCAGCTACAGGGCCGGGGAGCTGTTTTTT.

This clonotype was observed a handful of times. The CDR3 region has the DNA TGTGCCATCGGGTGGGGGAACACTGAAGCTTTCTTT. Amino acid sequence: CAIGWGNTEAFF. This rearrangement joins TRBV10-3 to TRBJ1-1; D is ambiguous. Germline V gives CDR1 ENHRY, CDR2 SYGVKD. V was shortened by 8 bases and J by 1 base, with 8 bases between the two germline ends. The CDR3 is made up of 12 amino acids.

Many counts were recorded for this clonotype. J is TRBJ1-2 and V is TRBV7-2; D perhaps matches TRBD1 (6 bases). The germline V gene has CDR1 SGHTA and CDR2 FQGNSA. V gave up 1 base and J gave up 1 base, with 10 bases separating them. This CDR3 contains 15 residues. In nucleotides, the CDR3 is TGTGCCAGCAGCTTAGGAACAGGGAGTAACTATGGCTACACCTTC. This encodes CASSLGTGSNYGYTF.

Only a few counts were recorded for this clonotype. The genes are TRBV11-2 and TRBJ2-2; TRBD2 agrees at 7 bases. Germline V gene data show CDR1 as SGHAT and CDR2 as FQNNGV. CDR3 length: 14 residues. The junction had 2 bases not matched to a gene; V was cut back by 0 bases and J by 7 bases. The CDR3 region has the DNA TGTGCCAGCAGCTTAGAGGGGGGGGACGGGGAGCTGTTTTTT. Encoded protein: CASSLEGGDGELFF.

This clonotype was counted between two and nine times. CDR3 nucleotides: TGCAGTGCTAGAGATGTGCAGCTCCTGGGCGGTGAGCAGTACTTC. Translation: CSARDVQLLGGEQYF. The chain employs TRBV20-1 and TRBJ2-7, with no clear D. The CDR3 totals 15 residues. CDR1 is DFQATT and CDR2 is SNEGSKA in the germline V gene (reference sequence). V was pared by 0 bases and J by 7 bases, with 19 bases between.

This clonotype was picked up a small number of times. V usage is TRBV24-1 and J usage is TRBJ2-1; 8 bases align to TRBD2. This CDR3 is 17 amino acids long. V gave up 5 bases and J gave up 3 bases; unmatched junction bases: 11. The germline V gene encodes CDR1 KGHDR and CDR2 SFDVKD. The CDR3 coding sequence is TGTGCCACCAGTGGGCCCCGGGATAGCGGGGACTACAATGAGCAGTTCTTC. Translating it yields CATSGPRDSGDYNEQFF.

The CDR3 loop reads CASSLDGSGGVDTQYF. CDR3 sequence (DNA): TGTGCCAGCAGTTTAGACGGTAGCGGGGGTGTAGATACGCAGTATTTT. This chain uses TRBV12-3 or TRBV12-4 with TRBJ2-3; 9 nucleotides match TRBD2. CDR3 length equals 16 residues. V was pared by 1 base and J by 5 bases, with 7 bases of the junction left unmatched.

This clonotype was found a few times. The rearrangement joins TRBV7-2 to TRBJ2-3; 12 bases match TRBD2. Germline V gives CDR1 SGHTA, CDR2 FQGNSA. Unmatched junction bases numbered 7, after V lost 4 bases and J lost 2 bases. The length of the CDR3 is 17 residues. CDR3 coding DNA: TGTGCCAGCAGCTCACACGGACTAGCGGGATTCACAGATACGCAGTATTTT. This sequence encodes CASSSHGLAGFTDTQYF.

This clonotype was counted between two and nine times. The V call is TRBV14, the J call TRBJ2-7, with D possibly being TRBD1 (5 bases). CDR1 SGHDN and CDR2 FVKESK come from the germline V gene. The CDR3 has 15 amino acids. Trimming left V 0 bases short and J 5 bases short, with 14 bases between. The CDR3 reads CASSQDWAGQNEQYF. The CDR3 DNA follows: TGTGCCAGCAGCCAAGATTGGGCAGGGCAGAACGAGCAGTACTTC.

The rearrangement links TRBV12-3 or TRBV12-4 to TRBJ2-1; 8 positions match TRBD2. The CDR3 spans 18 residues. The ends lost 7 bases at V and 0 bases at J; junction bases unmatched: 14. In DNA, the CDR3 is TGTGCCAGCACCCCGTCCGGGGGGGCAACCGGCTCCTACAATGAGCAGTTCTTC. Its protein product is CASTPSGGATGSYNEQFF.

The genes are TRBV20-1 and TRBJ1-4; D remains unclear. CDR1 is DFQATT and CDR2 is SNEGSKA in the germline V gene (reference sequence). The CDR3 spans 15 residues. Deletions cut 2 bases from V and 1 base from J, with 11 bases between. CDR3 residues: CSARPRRVTNEKLFF. The CDR3 nucleotides read TGCAGTGCTAGACCCAGGAGGGTAACTAATGAAAAACTGTTTTTT.

This clonotype was seen a handful of times. J is TRBJ2-5 and V is TRBV5-1; perhaps TRBD2 as D (5 bases). The CDR3 extends over 13 amino acids. From germline, CDR1 is SGHRS and CDR2 YFSETQ. Trimming removed 0 bases from V and 7 bases from J, with 10 bases in between. The CDR3 region has the DNA TGCGCCAGCAGCTTGGAGCGGCCCCCGACCCAGTACTTC. Its protein product is CASSLERPPTQYF.

The J gene is TRBJ1-5, the V gene TRBV19; D might be TRBD1 (6 bases). V lost 4 bases and J 0 bases, leaving 22 bases between the germline ends. Germline CDR1 and CDR2: LNHDA and SQIVND (reference sequence). The CDR3 loop spans 19 amino acids. CDR3 loop: CASSTRPGLTGPSNQPQHF. In DNA, the CDR3 is TGTGCCAGTAGTACCAGGCCAGGACTGACAGGACCTAGCAATCAGCCCCAGCATTTT.

In this sample, this clonotype turned up a few times. The chain recombines TRBV7-8 with TRBJ2-1; 8 bases align to TRBD1. This CDR3 has 17 amino acids. Trimming at V came to 8 bases and at J to 2 bases, leaving 14 bases not matched to a gene. Germline V gene lookup returns CDR1 SGHVS and CDR2 FQNEAQ. In DNA, the CDR3 is TGTGCCAGCGGGACAGGTGTAACCCAGACCGCCTACAATGAGCAGTTCTTC. It specifies CASGTGVTQTAYNEQFF.

The rearrangement links TRBV5-6 to TRBJ2-6; TRBD2 matches 7 bases. This CDR3 is 16 amino acids long. Trimming took 4 bases from V and 0 from J; bases not matched to a gene: 4. Germline V gene lookup returns CDR1 SGHDT and CDR2 YYEEEE. The CDR3 DNA reads TGTGCCAGCAGCACCGGGGGGACCTCTGGGGCCAACGTCCTGACTTTC. Translating gives CASSTGGTSGANVLTF.

This clonotype was observed a few times. The chain couples TRBV4-1 to TRBJ2-1; 7 bases fit TRBD1. This CDR3 comprises 15 residues. After removal of 3 bases from V and 2 bases from J, the junction contained 4 bases not matched to a gene. Germline V CDR1 and CDR2: MGHRA, YSYEKL. The CDR3 is CASSQTGTTYNEQFF. The CDR3 region has the DNA TGCGCCAGCAGCCAGACAGGGACAACCTACAATGAGCAGTTCTTC.

This clonotype was picked up a small number of times. The V and J genes are TRBV28 and TRBJ1-5; 7 nucleotides align to TRBD1. V gave up 6 bases and J gave up 2 bases; unmatched junction bases: 10. Germline loops: CDR1 MDHEN, CDR2 SYDVKM. The CDR3 extends over 16 amino acids. CDR3 DNA sequence: TGTGCCAGCAGCTCGGACAGGAGGGTAGGCAATCAGCCCCAGCATTTT. Its protein is CASSSDRRVGNQPQHF.